Given below is one T cell receptor (beta chain) in context. Its antigen remains unidentified. This sample is drawn from a study of T-cell memory formation after mild COVID-19. Study context: Clusters of TCRs were largely donor specific.

Constant-segment primers and 5'RACE yielded cDNA libraries for TCR alpha and TCR beta, each carrying sample barcodes and UMIs. TCRdb called the 5' RACE reads again in MiXCR, with one record for every CDR3 protein. Found here are 110,000 or so distinct CDR3 sequences, 22% of them singletons; the top ten hold roughly 40%. Overall study results and limits: Prior to infection, memory already included some responding clones, suggesting cross-reactive memory joined.

The CDR3 totals 14 residues. Germline CDR1 and CDR2: MNHEY and SVGAGI. Trimming removed 7 bases at V and 3 bases at J, with 16 bases between. The TCR sequence derives from a man aged 18 to 30 who had mild COVID-19 (a few samples of this study predate the infection). Cell type and time point are not known. This chain links TRBV6-5 with TRBJ2-7; D might be TRBD2 (5 bases). Sequenced sample: PBMCs or a T cell subset sorted from them (not recorded which). The CDR3 here is CASTQADGFYEQYF. Written as DNA, the CDR3 is TGTGCCAGCACTCAAGCGGACGGTTTCTACGAGCAGTACTTC.